This is a list of T cell receptor beta chains from one sample in a study of blood T cell repertoires in COVID-19. The assay was immunoSEQ multiplex PCR, and TCRdb's table has in-frame clones only and misses some. The sample records 150,000 to 200,000 clones, around 83% being singletons. Sequencing was done on a sample of peripheral blood. Receptors were obtained from a woman younger than 45 with active or convalescent COVID-19. Each CDR3 is given with its conserved first and last residue. Each record gives: J gene, clone size, V gene, D gene, CDR3 DNA, CDR3 protein. A D gene is named only where the DNA matches it firmly. A row's size may be missing; if present it is once, few, many or a size class.

j_call: TRBJ1-5; clone_size: NA; v_call: TRBV27; d_call: NA; cdr3_nt: TGTGCCAGCAGTCCCCAGACAGGAGGGCCCCAGCATTTT; cdr3_aa: CASSPQTGGPQHF
j_call: TRBJ2-2; clone_size: NA; v_call: TRBV6-5; d_call: NA; cdr3_nt: TGTGCCAGCAGTTCTCTACAGGGAGCAAACACCGGGGAGCTGTTTTTT; cdr3_aa: CASSSLQGANTGELFF
j_call: TRBJ2-5; clone_size: once; v_call: TRBV6-5; d_call: TRBD1; cdr3_nt: TGTGCCAGCAGCATGACAGGGGGCGAAGAGACCCAGTACTTC; cdr3_aa: CASSMTGGEETQYF
j_call: TRBJ2-7; clone_size: NA; v_call: TRBV14; d_call: TRBD1; cdr3_nt: TGTGCCAGCAGCTCCCTACTCCGGGACAGGGGGCATAGGGGAGGCTACGAGCAGTACTTC; cdr3_aa: CASSSLLRDRGHRGGYEQYF
j_call: TRBJ2-2; clone_size: NA; v_call: TRBV5-4; d_call: NA; cdr3_nt: TGTGCCGCTACCGGCACCGGGGAGCTGTTTTTT; cdr3_aa: CAATGTGELFF
j_call: TRBJ1-2; clone_size: NA; v_call: TRBV2; d_call: TRBD1; cdr3_nt: TGTGCCAGCAGAGACGTACAGGGGCGTCCCCATGGCTACACCTTC; cdr3_aa: CASRDVQGRPHGYTF
j_call: TRBJ2-7; clone_size: NA; v_call: TRBV2; d_call: TRBD2; cdr3_nt: TGTGCCAGCAGAGGGACTAGCGGGAGAAACGAGCAGTACTTC; cdr3_aa: CASRGTSGRNEQYF
j_call: TRBJ1-4; clone_size: NA; v_call: TRBV19; d_call: NA; cdr3_nt: TGTGCCAGTAGTAGCGGAAAAACGTCGGGAAATGAAAAACTGTTTTTT; cdr3_aa: CASSSGKTSGNEKLFF
j_call: TRBJ1-1; clone_size: NA; v_call: TRBV19; d_call: TRBD1; cdr3_nt: TGTGCCAGTAGGAAGGACAGGGGGATCACTGAAGCTTTCTTT; cdr3_aa: CASRKDRGITEAFF
j_call: TRBJ1-1; clone_size: NA; v_call: TRBV7-6; d_call: TRBD1; cdr3_nt: TGTGCCAGCAGCTTAGTAGGGACAGGGAACACTGAAGCTTTCTTT; cdr3_aa: CASSLVGTGNTEAFF
j_call: TRBJ1-2; clone_size: NA; v_call: TRBV19; d_call: NA; cdr3_nt: TGTGCCAGTAGTTACAGGGCCGGGTATGGCTACACCTTC; cdr3_aa: CASSYRAGYGYTF